This TCR beta chain was sequenced for a study of neoadjuvant anti-PD-1 for oral cavity cancer. V shed 7 bases, J shed 1 base, and the junction held 3 bases outside the gene matches. CDR1 and CDR2 (germline): SQVTM, ANQGSEA. The CDR3 runs 12 residues. These newly diagnosed stage II-IVA oral cavity squamous cell carcinoma patients had no prior systemic or radiation treatment. Patients had HPV-negative, locally advanced oral cavity squamous cell carcinoma. The method was immunoSEQ multiplex PCR; TCRdb's version includes in-frame clones alone and lacks a portion of them. This sample has about 61,000 clones, with 65% to 85% found just once.

The TCR comes from a person aged 40 to 85 with oral cavity squamous cell carcinoma. The rearrangement joins TRBV29-1 to TRBJ1-1; TRBD1 agrees at 7 bases. The input for sequencing was PBMCs, taken before nivolumab (anti-PD-1) treatment. CDR3 in amino acids: CSAPGGNTEAFF. The CDR3 nucleotides read TGCAGCGCTCCAGGGGGGAACACTGAAGCTTTCTTT.